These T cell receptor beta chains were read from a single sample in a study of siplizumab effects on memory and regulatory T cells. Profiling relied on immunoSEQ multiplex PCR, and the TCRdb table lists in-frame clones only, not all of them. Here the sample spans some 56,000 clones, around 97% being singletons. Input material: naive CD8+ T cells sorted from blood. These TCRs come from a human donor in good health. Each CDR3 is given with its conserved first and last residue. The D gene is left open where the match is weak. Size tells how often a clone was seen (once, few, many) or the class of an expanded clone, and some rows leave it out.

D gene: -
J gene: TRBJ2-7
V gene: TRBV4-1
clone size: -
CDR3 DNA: TGCGCCAGCAGCCAAGGTTTGGGCGAGCAGTACTTC
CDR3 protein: CASSQGLGEQYF

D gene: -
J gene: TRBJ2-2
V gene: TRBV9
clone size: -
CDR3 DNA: TGTGCCAGCAGCGGGGGACCACGTAGAGACGGGGAGCTGTTTTTT
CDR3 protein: CASSGGPRRDGELFF

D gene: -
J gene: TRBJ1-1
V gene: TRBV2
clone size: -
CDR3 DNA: TGTGCCAGCAACCACAGGGACAACACTGAAGCTTTCTTT
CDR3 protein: CASNHRDNTEAFF

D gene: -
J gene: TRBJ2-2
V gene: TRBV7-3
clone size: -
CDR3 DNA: TGTGCCAGCAGCTCAGACAGTCTAGTCGGGGAGCTGTTTTTT
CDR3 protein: CASSSDSLVGELFF

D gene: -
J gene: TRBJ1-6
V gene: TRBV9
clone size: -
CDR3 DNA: TGTGCCAGCAGCGTAAAAGACACGAACTATAATTCACCCCTCCACTTT
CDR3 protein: CASSVKDTNYNSPLHF

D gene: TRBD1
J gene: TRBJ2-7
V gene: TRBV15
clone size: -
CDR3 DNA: TGTGCCACCAGCAAGGGGACAGGGCGCTCCTACGAGCAGTACTTC
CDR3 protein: CATSKGTGRSYEQYF

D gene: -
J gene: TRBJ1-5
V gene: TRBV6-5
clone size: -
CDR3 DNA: TGTGCCAGCAGTTACGGGGGGAATCAGCCCCAGCATTTT
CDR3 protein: CASSYGGNQPQHF

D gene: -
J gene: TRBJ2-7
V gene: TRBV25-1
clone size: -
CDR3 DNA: TGTGCCAGCAGTGCCGGGGTCGGCCCCTCATACGAGCAGTACTTC
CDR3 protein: CASSAGVGPSYEQYF

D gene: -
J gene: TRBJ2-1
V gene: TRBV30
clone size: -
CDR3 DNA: TGTGCCTGGAGTCTTACCCCGACTGTCTACAATGAGCAGTTCTTC
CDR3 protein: CAWSLTPTVYNEQFF

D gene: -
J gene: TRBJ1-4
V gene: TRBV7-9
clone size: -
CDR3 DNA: TGTGCCAGCACCAGAGGAGGAAGGGGGGTTGAAAAACTGTTTTTT
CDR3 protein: CASTRGGRGVEKLFF

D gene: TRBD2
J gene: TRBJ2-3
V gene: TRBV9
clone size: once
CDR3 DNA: TGTGCCAGCAGCGTAGGAGATAGCGGGAGTACAGATACGCAGTATTTT
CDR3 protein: CASSVGDSGSTDTQYF

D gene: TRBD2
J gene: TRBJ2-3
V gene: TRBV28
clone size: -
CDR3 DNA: TGTGCCAGCACCCCTAGCGGTAACACAGATACGCAGTATTTT
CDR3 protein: CASTPSGNTDTQYF

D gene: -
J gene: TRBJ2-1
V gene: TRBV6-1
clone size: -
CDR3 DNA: TGTGCCAGCAGTGAAGGCTTCGCCTACGCATATGAGCAGTTCTTC
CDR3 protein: CASSEGFAYAYEQFF

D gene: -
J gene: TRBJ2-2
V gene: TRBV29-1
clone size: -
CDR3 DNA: TGCAGCGCCTTCACCGGGGAGCTGTTTTTT
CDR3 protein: CSAFTGELFF

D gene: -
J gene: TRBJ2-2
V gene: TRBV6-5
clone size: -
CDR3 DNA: TGTGCCAGCAGACAGGGTTCCGGGGAGCTGTTTTTT
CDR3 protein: CASRQGSGELFF

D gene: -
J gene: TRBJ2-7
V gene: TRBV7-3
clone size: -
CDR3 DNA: TGTGCCAGCAGCCAAGCGCAGGGAAGCTCCTACGAGCAGTACTTC
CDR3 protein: CASSQAQGSSYEQYF

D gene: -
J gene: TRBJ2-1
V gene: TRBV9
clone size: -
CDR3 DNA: TGTGCCAGCAGCACCTACAATGAGCAGTTCTTC
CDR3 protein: CASSTYNEQFF

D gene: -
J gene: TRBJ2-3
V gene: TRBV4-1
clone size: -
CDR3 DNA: TGCGCCAGCAGCCAAGATAAGCGGAGCACAGATACGCAGTATTTT
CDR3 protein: CASSQDKRSTDTQYF

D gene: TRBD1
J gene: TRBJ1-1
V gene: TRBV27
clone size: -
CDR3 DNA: TGTGCCAGCAAACAACAGGGGAGGAACACTGAAGCTTTCTTT
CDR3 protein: CASKQQGRNTEAFF

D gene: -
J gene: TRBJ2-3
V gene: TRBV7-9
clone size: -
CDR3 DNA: TGTGCCAGCAGCTCCGACGGTGCCTTGGTAGGATCCACAGATACGCAGTATTTT
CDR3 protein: CASSSDGALVGSTDTQYF

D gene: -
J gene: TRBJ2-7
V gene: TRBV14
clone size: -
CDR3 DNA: TGTGCCAGCAGCCCCCGGGTCGGTTCCGAGCAGTACTTC
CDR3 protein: CASSPRVGSEQYF

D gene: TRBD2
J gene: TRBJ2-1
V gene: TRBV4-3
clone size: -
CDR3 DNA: TGCGCCAGCAGCCCCCTTGTGACTAGCGATGAGCAGTTCTTC
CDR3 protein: CASSPLVTSDEQFF

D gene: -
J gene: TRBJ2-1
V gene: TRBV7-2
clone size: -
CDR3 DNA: TGTGCCAGCAGCTCCCACCACAATGAGCAGTTCTTC
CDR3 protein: CASSSHHNEQFF

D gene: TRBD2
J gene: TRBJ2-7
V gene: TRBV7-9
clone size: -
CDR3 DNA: TGTGCCAGCAGCCGGGGACTAGCGGGAGGGCTTACATCCTACGAGCAGTACTTC
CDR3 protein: CASSRGLAGGLTSYEQYF

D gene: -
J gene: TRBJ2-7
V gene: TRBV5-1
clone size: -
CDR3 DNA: TGCGCCAGCAGTTTCCATCAGTACTCCTACGAGCAGTACTTC
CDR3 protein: CASSFHQYSYEQYF

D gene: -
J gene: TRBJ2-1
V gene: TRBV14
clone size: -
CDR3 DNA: TGTGCCAGCAGCCAAGGACAGAGCTCCTACAATGAGCAGTTCTTC
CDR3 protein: CASSQGQSSYNEQFF

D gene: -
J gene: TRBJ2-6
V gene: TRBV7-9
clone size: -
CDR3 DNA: TGTGCCAGCAGGTCGGACGGGGCCCCGTTTAGTGGGGCCAACGTCCTGACTTTC
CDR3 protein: CASRSDGAPFSGANVLTF

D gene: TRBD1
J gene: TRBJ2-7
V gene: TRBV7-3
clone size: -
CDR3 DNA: TGTGCCAGCAGCTTAGTGGGACAGGACCGCTACGAGCAGTACTTC
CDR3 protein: CASSLVGQDRYEQYF

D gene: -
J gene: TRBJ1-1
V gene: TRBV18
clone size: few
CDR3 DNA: TGTGCCAGCTCACCACCTGGGGGGAACACTGAAGCTTTCTTT
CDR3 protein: CASSPPGGNTEAFF

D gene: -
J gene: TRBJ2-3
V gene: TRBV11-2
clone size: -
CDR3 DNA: TGTGCCAGCAGCTCATTTCTAGGAACAGATACGCAGTATTTT
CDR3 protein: CASSSFLGTDTQYF

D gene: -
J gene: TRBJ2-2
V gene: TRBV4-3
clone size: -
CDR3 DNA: TGCGCCAGCAGCCACGGCACCGGGGAGCTGTTTTTT
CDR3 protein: CASSHGTGELFF

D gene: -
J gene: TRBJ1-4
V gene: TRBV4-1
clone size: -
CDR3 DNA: TGCGCCAGCAGCCACCTGTTTAGAACTAATGAAAAACTGTTTTTT
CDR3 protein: CASSHLFRTNEKLFF

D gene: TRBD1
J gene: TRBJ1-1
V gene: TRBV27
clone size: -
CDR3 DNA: TGTGCCAGCGGCTTGCAGGGGGACACTGAAGCTTTCTTT
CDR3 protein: CASGLQGDTEAFF

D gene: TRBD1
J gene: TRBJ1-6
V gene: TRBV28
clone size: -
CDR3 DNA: TGTGCCAGCAGTATTTCCGGGACAGGGCGTTCACCCCTCCACTTT
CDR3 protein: CASSISGTGRSPLHF

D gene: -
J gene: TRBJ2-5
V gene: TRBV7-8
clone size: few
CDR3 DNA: TGTGCCAGCAGCTTAGTCCCGCCCCCCGAGACCCAGTACTTC
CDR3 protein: CASSLVPPPETQYF

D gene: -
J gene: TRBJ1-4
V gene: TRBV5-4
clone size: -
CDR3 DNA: TGTGCCAGCAGCCGTCAGGGGTCTTCTAATGAAAAACTGTTTTTT
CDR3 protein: CASSRQGSSNEKLFF

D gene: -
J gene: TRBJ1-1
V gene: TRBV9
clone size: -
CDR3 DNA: TGTGCCAGCAGCGCAGGGACCACTGAAGCTTTCTTT
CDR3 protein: CASSAGTTEAFF

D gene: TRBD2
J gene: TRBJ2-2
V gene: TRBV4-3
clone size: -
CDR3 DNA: TGCGCCAGCAGCCAAGCAAAGGTCCGGGGGACTAGCGGGAAGAACACCGGGGAGCTGTTTTTT
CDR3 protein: CASSQAKVRGTSGKNTGELFF

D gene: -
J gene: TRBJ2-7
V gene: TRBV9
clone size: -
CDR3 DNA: TGTGCCAGCAGCGTAGGGCCGAATTCCTACGAGCAGTACTTC
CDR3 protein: CASSVGPNSYEQYF

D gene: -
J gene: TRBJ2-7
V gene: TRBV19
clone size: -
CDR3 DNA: TGTGCCAGTAGTAGAGGGGGGTTCCCCTACGAGCAGTACTTC
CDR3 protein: CASSRGGFPYEQYF

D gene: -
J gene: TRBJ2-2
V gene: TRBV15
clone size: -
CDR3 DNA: TGTGCCACCAGGGAGGGAGGCACCGGGGAGCTGTTTTTT
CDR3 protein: CATREGGTGELFF

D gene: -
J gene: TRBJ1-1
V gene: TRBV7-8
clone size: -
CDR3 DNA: TGTGCCAGCAGCTTAGCCGGCAGGGAAGCTTTCTTT
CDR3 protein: CASSLAGREAFF

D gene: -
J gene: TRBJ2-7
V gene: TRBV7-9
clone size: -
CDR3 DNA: TGTGCCAGCACCCAAGAAGGGTACGAGCAGTACTTC
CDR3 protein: CASTQEGYEQYF

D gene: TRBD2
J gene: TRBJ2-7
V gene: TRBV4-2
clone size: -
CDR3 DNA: TGTGCCAGCAGCCCTGACGGGACTAGTGCGTCCGAGCAGTACTTC
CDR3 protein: CASSPDGTSASEQYF

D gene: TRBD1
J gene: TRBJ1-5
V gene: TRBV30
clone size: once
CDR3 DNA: TGTGCCTGGAGTCTAGGGACAGCCAATCAGCCCCAGCATTTT
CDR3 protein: CAWSLGTANQPQHF

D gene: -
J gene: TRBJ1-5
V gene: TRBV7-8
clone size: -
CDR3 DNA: TGTGCCAGCAGCTTATTCGCTTATAGCAATCAGCCCCAGCATTTT
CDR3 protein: CASSLFAYSNQPQHF

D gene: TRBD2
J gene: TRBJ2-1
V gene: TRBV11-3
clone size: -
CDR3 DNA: TGTGCCAGCAGCTTAGTGGGGGAGGGCGTGTTCTACAATGAGCAGTTCTTC
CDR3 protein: CASSLVGEGVFYNEQFF